This T cell receptor (beta chain) was captured by sequencing in a study of T cell responses to AZD1222 COVID-19 vaccine. Per germline, CDR1 SGHDT and CDR2 YYEEEE. The length of the CDR3 is 14 residues. V shed 0 bases and J shed 4 bases, with 10 bases lying between them. General observations from the study: Among vaccine-associated CD4 TCRs, coverage spanned spike, with dominance at 160-218 and 743-854. Spike-specific TCR breadth rose after two AZD1222 doses, and depth rose as well.

Here immunoSEQ multiplex PCR was the method, and the copy in TCRdb shows in-frame clones only, minus some. The sample yields 95,000 to 110,000 clones, roughly 91% seen once. Worth noting for this clone: Its matching antigen is unknown.

The chain joins TRBV5-6 to TRBJ1-2; maybe TRBD1 (5 bases). This TCR was sampled from an adult in good health. Here the sequenced sample was peripheral blood, taken on day 0 of AZD1222 vaccination. CDR3: CASSLGQGGYGYTF. CDR3 nucleotide sequence: TGTGCCAGCAGCTTGGGGCAGGGAGGCTATGGCTACACCTTC.